The 17 T cell receptor beta chains below all came from one sample that was sequenced in a study of shared clonotypes between healthy human individuals. TCRdb's table, derived via immunoSEQ multiplex PCR, lists solely in-frame clones and lacks some. Of roughly 2.5 million clones in the sample, 90% to 95% were seen once. The specimen was naive CD4+ T cells sorted from blood. Subset: CD45RA+ positively selected. Every receptor here comes from a man between 18 and 35 years old in good health.

V is TRBV29-1 and J is TRBJ2-7; weak D call: TRBD2 (5 bases). Germline assignment: CDR1 SQVTM and CDR2 ANQGSEA. V was trimmed by 1 base and J by 9 bases, leaving 16 bases between them. The CDR3 loop spans 13 amino acids. CDR3 nucleotides: TGCAGCGTTGAAGTTTTCGGATCCGGGGTGCAGTACTTC. Its translation is CSVEVFGSGVQYF.

Concerning this clone itself: Other DNA variants within this sample encode the same CDR3. This chain uses TRBV6-1 with TRBJ1-1, with 7 bases that match TRBD1. In germline, CDR1 is MNHNS, CDR2 SASEGT. This CDR3 has 14 amino acids. The V segment lost 2 bases and the J segment 5 bases; nucleotides outside the gene matches: 5. CDR3 amino acids: CASSETGVRTEAFF. The DNA of the CDR3 is TGTGCCAGCAGTGAAACAGGGGTAAGGACTGAAGCTTTCTTT.

With respect to this clone: The DNA is omitted, as the CDR3 cannot be located on it reliably, and the CDR3 follows TCRdb's listing. The chain has TRBV1 and TRBJ2-4; the table gives TRBD2 as D, unverified against the DNA. TRBV1 is marked as a pseudogene. Termini included, the CDR3 measures 17 amino acids. Here the CDR3 reads CTSSHYPCHRSKNIQYF.

This chain uses TRBV5-4 with TRBJ2-7; D is perhaps TRBD2 (5 bases). The CDR3 extends over 12 amino acids. The V end lost 4 bases, the J end lost 5 bases, and 10 bases lay between the germline ends. CDR1 and CDR2 (germline): SGHNT, YYREEE (reference sequence). The CDR3 here is CASSPREHEQYF. As DNA, the CDR3 is TGTGCCAGCAGCCCCCGGGAACACGAGCAGTACTTC. The variable domain in full, with the rest retrieved from reference TRBV5-4 and TRBJ2-7, is ETGVTQSPTHLIKTRGQQVTLRCSSQSGHNTVSWYQQALGQGPQFIFQYYREEENGRGNFPPRFSGLQFPNYSSELNVNALELDDSALYLCASSPREHEQYFGPGTRLTVT.

Concerning this clone itself: Other DNA sequences in this specimen translate into the identical CDR3. This chain joins TRBV9 and TRBJ1-3; a weak D match, TRBD1 (6 bases). Trimming shortened V by 2 bases and J by 4 bases, and 10 bases separated the two germline ends. The length of the CDR3 is 14 residues. CDR1 SGDLS and CDR2 YYNGEE come from the germline V gene. The CDR3 region is CASSVGGLGNTIYF. The CDR3 DNA reads TGTGCCAGCAGCGTCGGGGGGCTCGGAAACACCATATATTTT.

The chain couples TRBV28 to TRBJ1-5; D ambiguous. Between the trimmed V and J ends, which lost 6 bases and 3 bases, there was a span of 21 bases. CDR1 and CDR2 from the germline V gene are MDHEN and SYDVKM. The CDR3 has 17 amino acids. The CDR3 region is CASRTGYEGGPNQPQHF. Here the CDR3 DNA reads TGTGCCAGCAGGACGGGGTACGAGGGAGGCCCCAATCAGCCCCAGCATTTT.

This chain connects TRBV4-2 to TRBJ2-2; 9 nucleotides match TRBD2. The V gene end was trimmed by 2 bases and the J gene end by 6 bases; junction bases not matched to a gene: 7. Germline assignment: CDR1 LGHNA and CDR2 YNFKEQ. The CDR3 runs 16 residues. The CDR3 DNA sequence: TGTGCCAGCAGCCAACGACTAGCGGACGGCTCCGGGGAGCTGTTTTTT. Protein product: CASSQRLADGSGELFF.

Only one count was recorded for this clone. Distinct nucleotide sequences in the sample also encode this CDR3. The genes are TRBV5-1 and TRBJ2-3, with 7 bases lining up with TRBD1. The CDR3 sequence is 14 residues long. Germline CDR1 reads SGHRS; CDR2 reads YFSETQ. V gave up 5 bases and J gave up 1 base; unmatched junction bases: 4. The CDR3 sequence: CASSPDRGTDTQYF. The CDR3 DNA reads TGCGCCAGCAGTCCCGACAGGGGCACAGATACGCAGTATTTT.

The rearrangement links TRBV29-1 to TRBJ1-2, with 7 bases identical to TRBD1. The CDR3 sequence is 17 residues long. Unmatched junction bases numbered 14, after V lost 3 bases and J lost 1 base. Germline V gives CDR1 SQVTM, CDR2 ANQGSEA. The CDR3 loop reads CSVEAAPGTAHNYGYTF. Here the CDR3 DNA reads TGCAGCGTTGAGGCGGCACCCGGGACAGCTCATAACTATGGCTACACCTTC.

The chain uses TRBV5-1 and TRBJ2-5; D may be TRBD1 (6 bases). Looked up from germline, CDR1 is SGHRS and CDR2 is YFSETQ. V lost 4 bases and J 1 base, leaving 11 bases between the germline ends. The CDR3 spans 14 residues. The CDR3 protein is CASSATGLQETQYF. CDR3 sequence (DNA): TGCGCCAGCAGCGCAACAGGGCTCCAAGAGACCCAGTACTTC. Full variable domain (missing parts from reference TRBV5-1 and TRBJ2-5): KAGVTQTPRYLIKTRGQQVTLSCSPISGHRSVSWYQQTPGQGLQFLFEYFSETQRNKGNFPGRFSGRQFSNSRSEMNVSTLELGDSALYLCASSATGLQETQYFGPGTRLLVL.

As for this clone: Other nucleotide sequences in the sample specify the same CDR3. This chain uses TRBV27 with TRBJ1-5; TRBD1 matches 10 bases. This CDR3 is built from 14 residues. Losses at the gene ends were 3 bases for V and 9 bases for J; bases not matched to a gene: 5. Germline V lookup: CDR1 MNHEY, CDR2 SMNVEV (reference sequence). This chain's CDR3 is CASSLGQGLGPQHF. DNA for the CDR3: TGTGCCAGCAGTTTGGGACAGGGGCTTGGGCCCCAGCATTTT.

The rearrangement joins TRBV14 to TRBJ1-2; perhaps TRBD1 as D (5 bases). The CDR3 has 13 residues. Trimming left V 6 bases short and J 4 bases short, with 12 bases between. Germline V gene sequence: CDR1 SGHDN, CDR2 FVKESK. The CDR3 sequence: CASSNVGGYGYTF. The DNA of the CDR3 is TGTGCCAGCAGTAACGTGGGGGGCTATGGCTACACCTTC.

This chain links TRBV28 with TRBJ2-7, with TRBD1 matching over 7 bases. CDR1 is MDHEN and CDR2 is SYDVKM in the germline V gene. The CDR3 consists of 15 residues. Unmatched junction bases numbered 2, after V lost 0 bases and J lost 0 bases. CDR3: CASSLWGQTSYEQYF. CDR3 coding DNA: TGTGCCAGCAGTTTATGGGGACAGACCTCCTACGAGCAGTACTTC.

This chain links TRBV27 with TRBJ2-1; 12 positions agree with TRBD2. The CDR3 is 14 amino acids. With 5 bases clipped from V and 6 bases from J, the junction kept 2 bases outside the gene matches. Germline V gene sequence: CDR1 MNHEY, CDR2 SMNVEV (reference sequence). The chain's CDR3 is CASSVGLAGNEQFF. CDR3 DNA: TGTGCCAGCAGTGTGGGACTAGCGGGCAATGAGCAGTTCTTC.

The chain links TRBV4-1 to TRBJ2-4; 12 bases match TRBD2. The ends lost 4 bases at V and 4 bases at J; junction bases unmatched: 8. Germline CDR1 and CDR2: MGHRA and YSYEKL. This CDR3 region has 17 residues. The CDR3 sequence is CASSLTSGGQLKNIQYF. CDR3 DNA: TGCGCCAGCAGCCTGACTAGCGGGGGCCAACTTAAAAACATTCAGTACTTC.

The chain carries TRBV7-6 and TRBJ2-7, with TRBD1 matching 11 bases. The CDR3 spans 18 residues. CDR1 SGHVS and CDR2 FNYEAQ come from the germline V gene. The junction had 14 bases not matched to a gene; V was cut back by 5 bases and J by 2 bases. The CDR3 here is CASSHSGTGGTSTYEQYF. CDR3 coding DNA: TGTGCCAGCAGCCATTCCGGGACAGGGGGAACCTCAACCTACGAGCAGTACTTC. The full variable domain, its missing parts supplied by reference TRBV7-6 and TRBJ2-7, is GAGVSQSPRYKVTKRGQDVALRCDPISGHVSLYWYRQALGQGPEFLTYFNYEAQQDKSGLPNDRFSAERPEGSISTLTIQRTEQRDSAMYRCASSHSGTGGTSTYEQYFGPGTRLTVT.

The rearrangement joins TRBV5-4 to TRBJ2-7; TRBD1 agrees at 8 bases. Losses at the gene ends were 4 bases for V and 5 bases for J; bases not matched to a gene: 8. The CDR3 consists of 14 residues. CDR1 and CDR2 from the germline V gene are SGHNT and YYREEE (reference sequence). CDR3 residues: CASSPRDRYHEQYF. The DNA of the CDR3 is TGTGCCAGCAGCCCTCGGGACAGGTACCACGAGCAGTACTTC.